This is a list of T cell receptor beta chains from one sample in a study of shared clonotypes between healthy human individuals. The method was immunoSEQ multiplex PCR; TCRdb's version includes in-frame clones alone and lacks a portion of them. Of under 850,000 clones listed, almost 95% are singletons. The specimen was naive CD8+ T cells sorted from blood. The receptors come from a man in his thirties or forties in good health. CDR3s include the opening cysteine and the closing phenylalanine or tryptophan. D genes are given only for firm matches. The listing skips clone size in some rows; elsewhere it reads once, few, many or a size class.

>TRBD1|-|15|TRBJ2-3|TRBV7-3
CASSGTGLSTDTQYF
TGTGCCAGCAGCGGGACAGGGCTTAGCACAGATACGCAGTATTTT
>TRBD1|-|15|TRBJ2-7|TRBV11-2
CASSFRGQGVNWQYF
TGTGCCAGCAGTTTCCGGGGACAGGGAGTTAATTGGCAGTACTTC
>TRBD2|-|16|TRBJ2-3|TRBV27
CASSFGMTSGTDTQYF
TGTGCCAGCAGTTTTGGGATGACTAGCGGAACAGATACGCAGTATTTT
>TRBD2|-|14|TRBJ2-1|TRBV28
CASSSGEGYNEQFF
TGTGCCAGCAGTTCGGGGGAGGGATACAATGAGCAGTTCTTC
>-|-|13|TRBJ2-1|TRBV29-1
CSVPGWGGDEQFF
TGCAGCGTTCCAGGGTGGGGTGGTGATGAGCAGTTCTTC
>-|-|12|TRBJ2-1|TRBV4-2
CASSQADNEQFF
TGTGCCAGCAGCCAAGCCGACAATGAGCAGTTCTTC
>TRBD2|once|16|TRBJ2-7|TRBV7-6
CASSLSRRESSYEQYF
TGTGCCAGCAGCCTAAGTAGGCGGGAGTCGTCCTACGAGCAGTACTTC
>-|-|15|TRBJ2-5|TRBV2
CASQSWRGDQETQYF
TGTGCCAGCCAAAGCTGGAGGGGCGACCAAGAGACCCAGTACTTC
>-|-|13|TRBJ2-1|TRBV19
CASSRDWYNEQFF
TGTGCCAGTAGTAGGGACTGGTACAATGAGCAGTTCTTC
>TRBD2|-|16|TRBJ2-5|TRBV27
CASSDTSGRAGETQYF
TGTGCCAGCAGTGATACTAGCGGGAGGGCCGGGGAGACCCAGTACTTC
>-|-|10|TRBJ2-7|TRBV9
CASSPYEQYF
TGTGCCAGCAGTCCCTACGAGCAGTACTTC
>-|-|14|TRBJ2-7|TRBV14
CASSQRGTHLEQYF
TGTGCCAGCAGCCAAAGAGGGACACATCTTGAGCAGTACTTC
>-|-|18|TRBJ2-7|TRBV11-2
CASSLTGRSKSSSYEQYF
TGTGCCAGCAGCTTAACGGGGAGGTCCAAGAGCAGCTCCTACGAGCAGTACTTC
>TRBD1|-|16|TRBJ1-2|TRBV5-1
CASSSTDRGPTDGYTF
TGCGCCAGCAGCTCGACCGACAGGGGGCCAACTGATGGCTACACCTTC
>-|-|15|TRBJ1-5|TRBV9
CASSAAGGTYQPQHF
TGTGCCAGCAGCGCCGCCGGGGGTACGTATCAGCCCCAGCATTTT
>-|-|18|TRBJ2-7|TRBV2
CASARSDLEPGEGNEQYF
TGTGCCAGCGCCAGATCGGATCTAGAGCCCGGGGAAGGTAACGAGCAGTACTTC
>-|once|12|TRBJ2-1|TRBV7-9
CASSIGPNEQFF
TGTGCCAGCAGCATAGGGCCCAATGAGCAGTTCTTC
>-|-|16|TRBJ1-5|TRBV11-2
CASSLGPEGGNQPQHF
TGTGCCAGCAGCTTAGGGCCCGAGGGGGGGAATCAGCCCCAGCATTTT
>TRBD2|-|19|TRBJ2-1|TRBV11-3
CASSRLGSPAGAPYNEQFF
TGTGCCAGCAGCCGCCTCGGGAGTCCAGCGGGAGCTCCCTACAATGAGCAGTTCTTC
>-|-|15|TRBJ2-1|TRBV27
CASRPGTYSYNEQFF
TGTGCCAGCAGACCAGGGACCTACTCCTACAATGAGCAGTTCTTC
>-|-|14|TRBJ1-3|TRBV5-6
CASSLGRAGNTIYF
TGTGCCAGCAGCTTGGGCAGGGCTGGAAACACCATATATTTT
>TRBD2|once|16|TRBJ2-1|TRBV15
CATSSLGSGSGYEQFF
TGTGCCACCAGCTCTCTGGGAAGCGGGAGTGGTTATGAGCAGTTCTTC
>TRBD2|-|16|TRBJ2-5|TRBV13
CASSLAGGRGQETQYF
TGTGCCAGCAGCTTAGCGGGGGGGCGTGGGCAAGAGACCCAGTACTTC
>-|-|17|TRBJ2-1|TRBV27
CASSLRDPRNYYNEQFF
TGTGCCAGCAGTTTAAGGGATCCACGGAACTACTACAATGAGCAGTTCTTC
>-|-|14|TRBJ2-7|TRBV7-9
CASSQLQGLYEQYF
TGTGCCAGCAGCCAATTACAGGGTTTATACGAGCAGTACTTC
>-|-|11|TRBJ1-2|TRBV2
CATTSNYGYTF
TGTGCCACCACGTCCAACTATGGCTACACCTTC
>-|-|14|TRBJ2-1|TRBV25-1
CASSAFSSYNEQFF
TGTGCCAGCAGTGCGTTCTCCTCTTACAATGAGCAGTTCTTC
>-|-|13|TRBJ2-1|TRBV30
CAWSVVAYNEQFF
TGTGCCTGGAGTGTAGTCGCTTACAATGAGCAGTTCTTC